The 9 T cell receptor beta chains listed next were all sequenced from one sample in a study of regulatory T cells. These receptors have no identified antigens. Study-wide points: Hydrophobic residues at CDR3 positions 6 and 7 were enriched in conventional CD4+ T cells of CD3G-deficient patients.

The PCR used 52 TRBV and 13 TRBJ primers. Generated by immunoSEQ multiplex PCR, the TCRdb table keeps only in-frame clones and is missing some. This sample has tens of thousands of clones; nearly 90% occur once, and the top ten carry approximately 1.3%. The sample was conventional CD4+ T cells sorted from blood. These receptors were taken from a child under 18 with CD3G deficiency.

The V gene is TRBV6-1, the J gene TRBJ2-5, with D tentatively TRBD1 or TRBD2 (5 bases each). The J call may be faulty, since TRBJ2-7 better matches the DNA end. CDR1 is MNHNS, CDR2 SASEGT, per germline. This CDR3 has 13 amino acids. The CDR3: CASSSGAPYEQYF. Written as DNA, the CDR3 is TGTGCCAGCAGTTCCGGGGCACCCTACGAGCAGTACTTC.

With respect to this clone: The sample holds other DNA sequences that translate to the same CDR3. The V call is TRBV6-6, the J call TRBJ2-7; TRBD2 aligns across 7 bases. This CDR3 region has 13 residues. Germline loops: CDR1 MNHNY, CDR2 SVGAGI (reference sequence). V gave up 2 bases and J gave up 4 bases; unmatched junction bases: 2. CDR3 bases: TGTGCCAGCAGTTACCGGGAGGAGTACGAGCAGTACTTC. The encoded protein is CASSYREEYEQYF.

The rearrangement links TRBV5-1 to TRBJ2-7, with 10 bases that match TRBD2. This CDR3 spans 15 amino acids. Trimming removed 0 bases from V and 5 bases from J; junction bases left unmatched: 5. Germline CDR1 and CDR2: SGHRS and YFSETQ. DNA of the CDR3: TGCGCCAGCAGCTTGGAGGCTAGCGGGAGTAACGAGCAGTACTTC. Translating it yields CASSLEASGSNEQYF.

This clone has only a few counts. The sample has other DNA sequences that encode this CDR3 too. As DNA, the CDR3 is TGTGCCAGCTCACGGGGGTTCCAAGAGACCCAGTACTTC. This codes for CASSRGFQETQYF. This chain links TRBV18 with TRBJ2-5, with D perhaps given as TRBD1 or TRBD2 (5 bases each). Looked up from germline, CDR1 is KGHSH and CDR2 is LQKENI. This CDR3 region has 13 residues. Trimming shortened V by 4 bases and J by 1 base, and 7 bases separated the two germline ends.

The genes are TRBV28 and TRBJ2-7; D possibly matches TRBD1 or TRBD2 (7 bases each). The CDR3 totals 18 residues. Trimming removed 3 bases at V and 2 bases at J, with 23 bases between. The germline CDR1 and CDR2 sequences are MDHEN and SYDVKM. DNA of the CDR3: TGTGCCAGCAGTTTCGGGGTGGGAGGGGGCGCATTTACCTACGAGCAGTACTTC. Its translation: CASSFGVGGGAFTYEQYF.

The chain is built from TRBV6-1 and TRBJ1-2, with D unclear. V lost 6 bases, J lost 9 bases, and 11 bases lay in between. This CDR3 is 11 amino acids long. Germline V gene data show CDR1 as MNHNS and CDR2 as SASEGT. Here the CDR3 DNA reads TGTGCCAGCAGGGCCTACGAAAGCTACACCTTC. Translation gives CASRAYESYTF.

The chain couples TRBV6-6 to TRBJ2-7, with D possibly TRBD2 on 6 matching bases. Trimming stripped 4 bases from V and 4 bases from J, with 8 bases between. CDR3 length: 12 residues. Per germline, CDR1 MNHNY and CDR2 SVGAGI (reference sequence). The CDR3 DNA is TGTGCCAGCAGTTCCGCGGGGTACGAGCAGTACTTC. Its protein is CASSSAGYEQYF.

The chain has TRBV7-8 and TRBJ2-1; D gene ambiguous. CDR1 SGHVS and CDR2 FQNEAQ come from the germline V gene. V lost 4 bases, J lost 2 bases, and 6 bases lay in between. This CDR3 comprises 13 residues. CDR3 sequence (DNA): TGTGCCAGCAGCTCAAACCCCTACAATGAGCAGTTCTTC. It codes for CASSSNPYNEQFF.

This clone was seen once. CDR3 protein: CASSLTGAPGDTQYF. As DNA, the CDR3 is TGCGCCAGCAGCTTGACAGGGGCCCCGGGAGATACGCAGTATTTT. This rearrangement joins TRBV5-1 to TRBJ2-3, with 7 nucleotides matching TRBD1. Looked up from germline, CDR1 is SGHRS and CDR2 is YFSETQ. V lost 1 base and J lost 5; bases outside the gene matches: 7. This CDR3 has 15 amino acids.